The next 9 T cell receptor beta chains were all read from a single sample in a study of blood T cell repertoires in COVID-19. Clones were sequenced by immunoSEQ multiplex PCR, and TCRdb holds only the in-frame ones, with some missing. The sample holds tens of thousands of clones, about four fifths seen once. Input material: peripheral blood. These receptors were obtained from a human donor in a cohort sampled during active COVID-19.

CDR3 in DNA: TGCGCCAGCAGCCAAGATCCATCCGGGGAGCTGTTTTTT. It encodes CASSQDPSGELFF. This chain connects TRBV4-1 to TRBJ2-2, with D unclear. V lost 0 bases and J lost 6, with 5 bases in between. Germline V gene data show CDR1 as MGHRA and CDR2 as YSYEKL. This CDR3 has 13 amino acids.

This clone has only a few counts. The V gene is TRBV5-1, the J gene TRBJ1-4; a possible D gene is TRBD1 (6 bases). From germline, CDR1 is SGHRS and CDR2 YFSETQ. The V end lost 4 bases, the J end lost 8 bases, and 18 bases lay between the germline ends. The CDR3 is 15 residues long. The CDR3 DNA follows: TGCGCCAGCAGCAGGACAGCTCAAAGAGGGGAAAAACTGTTTTTT. It codes for CASSRTAQRGEKLFF.

V gene TRBV5-7 combines with J gene TRBJ2-2; 8 bases are a match to TRBD1. TRBV5-7 is given ORF status, its function remaining uncertain. Losses at the gene ends were 4 bases for V and 6 bases for J; bases not matched to a gene: 8. This CDR3 comprises 15 residues. The DNA of the CDR3 is TGTGCCAGCAGCCTGAGACAGGGGCCGCCCGGGGAGCTGTTTTTT. Translating it yields CASSLRQGPPGELFF.

This clone turned up a few times. CDR3 DNA sequence: TGCGCCAGCAGCCAAGAGTTGTCTTCCAATTCACCCCTCCACTTT. Amino acid sequence: CASSQELSSNSPLHF. V usage is TRBV4-1 and J usage is TRBJ1-6; D is ambiguous. From germline, CDR1 is MGHRA and CDR2 YSYEKL. The CDR3 runs 15 residues. V was trimmed by 0 bases and J by 7 bases, leaving 10 bases between them.

The V call is TRBV7-3, the J call TRBJ2-1, with TRBD1 matching over 7 bases. CDR1 and CDR2 (germline): SGHTA, FQGTGA. V was clipped by 1 base and J by 5 bases; unmatched bases: 8. The CDR3 length is 16 residues. The CDR3 DNA reads as TGTGCCAGCAGCTTAAACGACAGGGCATGGGACAATGAGCAGTTCTTC. Translation: CASSLNDRAWDNEQFF.

The CDR3 DNA reads TGTGCCACCAGCAGGGACAGGGGGCGCGATGAAAAACTGTTTTTT. Protein product: CATSRDRGRDEKLFF. The chain has TRBV15 and TRBJ1-4, with 11 bases lining up with TRBD1. Trimming took 3 bases from V and 6 from J; bases not matched to a gene: 3. Looked up from germline, CDR1 is LNHNV and CDR2 is YYDKDF (reference sequence). CDR3 size: 15 residues.

V and J are TRBV28 and TRBJ1-1; D is ambiguous. CDR3 length: 15 amino acids. V was clipped by 4 bases and J by 0 bases, with 12 bases between them. The V gene's germline CDR1 is MDHEN and CDR2 SYDVKM. CDR3 loop: CASSSGLLMNTEAFF. In DNA, the CDR3 is TGTGCCAGCAGTTCCGGACTGCTGATGAACACTGAAGCTTTCTTT.

The V call is TRBV7-2, the J call TRBJ1-1, with 8 bases that match TRBD1. The CDR3 runs 13 residues. V dropped 6 bases and J dropped 5; count of bases not matched to a gene: 5. Germline lookup yields CDR1 SGHTA and CDR2 FQGNSA. CDR3 DNA: TGTGCCAGCAGTCAGACAGGGGTGACTGAAGCTTTCTTT. Translating it yields CASSQTGVTEAFF.

The chain recombines TRBV27 with TRBJ1-5, with TRBD1 as a possible D gene (6 bases). Germline V lookup: CDR1 MNHEY, CDR2 SMNVEV (reference sequence). The germline V and J ends were trimmed by 4 bases and 10 bases, with 20 bases remaining between them. The CDR3 runs 15 residues. CDR3 sequence reads: CASSYKGGGIRPQHF. In DNA, the CDR3 is TGTGCCAGCAGTTATAAGGGGGGGGGAATTCGACCCCAGCATTTT.